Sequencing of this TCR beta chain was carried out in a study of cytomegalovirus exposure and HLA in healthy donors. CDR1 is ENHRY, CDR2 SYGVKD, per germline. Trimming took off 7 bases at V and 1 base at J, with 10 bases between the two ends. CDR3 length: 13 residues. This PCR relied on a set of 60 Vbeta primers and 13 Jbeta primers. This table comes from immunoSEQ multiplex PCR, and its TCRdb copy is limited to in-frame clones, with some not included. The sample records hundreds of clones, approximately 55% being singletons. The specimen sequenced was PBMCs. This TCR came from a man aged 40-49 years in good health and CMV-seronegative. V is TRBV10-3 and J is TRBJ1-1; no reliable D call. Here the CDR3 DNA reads TGTGCCATCACCTCCGCCGGGAACACTGAAGCTTTCTTT. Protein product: CAITSAGNTEAFF.